The rows below give T cell receptor beta chains drawn from one sample of a study of T cell responses to AZD1222 COVID-19 vaccine. Assay: immunoSEQ multiplex PCR; the TCRdb copy retains only in-frame clones and omits some. The sample includes over 150,000 clones, about 87% of them seen just once. The material was peripheral blood, obtained on day 0 of AZD1222 vaccination. These receptors all stem from an adult in good health. The CDR3 runs from the conserved cysteine through the conserved F or W. The D gene is left open where the match is weak. Rows give clone size only sometimes, using once, few, many, or a class for an expanded clone.

len | d_gene | j_gene | v_gene | abundance | CDR3nt | CDR3aa
13 | - | TRBJ1-1 | TRBV5-6 | - | TGTGCCAGCAGCTTGTTCTGGGGGTCTGAAGCTTTCTTT | CASSLFWGSEAFF
16 | - | TRBJ1-5 | TRBV3-1/TRBV3-2 | - | TGTGCCAGCAGCCAAGTTAATCCCCCGGGCAATCAGCCCCAGCATTTT | CASSQVNPPGNQPQHF
17 | TRBD2 | TRBJ2-3 | TRBV10-3 | - | TGTGCCATCAGCCCACTATACGGCGGGGGGGCAGCAGATACGCAGTATTTT | CAISPLYGGGAADTQYF
15 | TRBD2 | TRBJ2-1 | TRBV11-3 | few | TGTGCCAGCAGCTTAGATTCCGGGGGGGCAGGGGAGCAGTTCTTC | CASSLDSGGAGEQFF
16 | TRBD2 | TRBJ2-2 | TRBV11-3 | - | TGTGCCAGCAGCTTAGGTGGACTAGCGAGGGACGGGGAGCTGTTTTTT | CASSLGGLARDGELFF
16 | - | TRBJ1-3 | TRBV5-1 | - | TGCGCCAGCAGCTCAATCTCAGGCTTCTCTGGAAACACCATATATTTT | CASSSISGFSGNTIYF
14 | TRBD1 | TRBJ2-1 | TRBV14 | - | TGTGCCAGCAGCCAAACAGGGGCGTACAATGAGCAGTTCTTC | CASSQTGAYNEQFF
11 | - | TRBJ2-5 | TRBV20-1 | - | TGCAGTGTCACCCGCGATTTGACCCAGTACTTC | CSVTRDLTQYF
14 | - | TRBJ2-1 | TRBV19 | - | TGTGCCAGTAGTATTCCAACCGGGACCCAGCATCCGTTCTTC | CASSIPTGTQHPFF
15 | TRBD2 | TRBJ2-2 | TRBV5-6 | - | TGTGCCAGCAGCTTGGGCGGGGGTCACACCGGGGAGCTGTTTTTT | CASSLGGGHTGELFF
14 | - | TRBJ1-6 | TRBV5-5 | once | TGTGCCAGCACCCTGGGGAACAATAATTCACCCCTCCACTTT | CASTLGNNNSPLHF
14 | - | TRBJ1-4 | TRBV5-1 | - | TGCGCCAGCAGTCTTCGGGCGAATAATGAAAAACTGTTTTTT | CASSLRANNEKLFF
17 | - | TRBJ2-3 | TRBV9 | - | TGTGCCAGCAGCGTAGCTAACAGGACTGACGGCACAGATACGCAGTATTTT | CASSVANRTDGTDTQYF
15 | TRBD2 | TRBJ2-5 | TRBV6-6 | - | TGTGCCAGCAGGCGGACTAGCGGGGCGCAAGAGACCCAGTACTTC | CASRRTSGAQETQYF
16 | TRBD2 | TRBJ2-1 | TRBV9 | - | TGTGCCAGCAGCGTAGAACTAGCGGGGGGGCGCAATGAGCAGTTCTTC | CASSVELAGGRNEQFF
15 | - | TRBJ2-5 | TRBV7-9 | - | TGTGCCAGCAGCTGGGTGGGCTCGTACCAAGAGACCCAGTACTTC | CASSWVGSYQETQYF
13 | - | TRBJ2-7 | TRBV2 | - | TGTGCCAGCAGTCGGGAACAGGGATACGAGCAGTACTTC | CASSREQGYEQYF
12 | TRBD1 | TRBJ1-1 | TRBV12-3/TRBV12-4 | - | TGTGCCAGCAGTCAAGGACAGGCCTCGGCTTTCTTT | CASSQGQASAFF
16 | - | TRBJ1-5 | TRBV18 | - | TGTGCCAGCTCACCTCTCGATCAGGGGTCCAATCAGCCCCAGCATTTT | CASSPLDQGSNQPQHF
15 | - | TRBJ1-6 | TRBV9 | - | TGTGCCAGCAGCGCCCAGGGATCTAATAATTCACCCCTCCACTTT | CASSAQGSNNSPLHF
14 | - | TRBJ1-2 | TRBV15 | - | TGTGCCACCAGCAGAGATGGTACCGACTATGGCTACACCTTC | CATSRDGTDYGYTF
17 | - | TRBJ1-3 | TRBV2 | once | TGTGCCATCCTAATTAACGACCACACCAGCTCTGGAAACACCATATATTTT | CAILINDHTSSGNTIYF
13 | - | TRBJ1-1 | TRBV6-2/TRBV6-3 | - | TGTGCCAGCAGTAGGCAAGGGGGGACTGAAGCTTTCTTT | CASSRQGGTEAFF
13 | - | TRBJ1-5 | TRBV6-6 | - | TGTGCCAGCAGTACGGGGGGCACTCAGCCCCAGCATTTT | CASSTGGTQPQHF
11 | - | TRBJ1-3 | TRBV6-2/TRBV6-3 | once | TGTGCCAGCAGCGTCGGAAACACCATATATTTT | CASSVGNTIYF
16 | TRBD1 | TRBJ1-3 | TRBV5-4 | - | TGTGCCAGCAGCGAACTGGACAGGGGAAGTGGAAACACCATATATTTT | CASSELDRGSGNTIYF
13 | TRBD2 | TRBJ2-3 | TRBV7-2 | - | TGTGCCAGCAGCTCCCTTACTAGCGGGGCGCTCACTTTT | CASSSLTSGALTF
15 | - | TRBJ1-1 | TRBV19 | few | TGTGCCAGTATCTTCGGGGGGCATTCGAACACTGAAGCTTTCTTT | CASIFGGHSNTEAFF
12 | - | TRBJ1-5 | TRBV19 | once | TGTGCCAGTAGTACTACAGGGTCGTCCCAGCATTTT | CASSTTGSSQHF
14 | - | TRBJ2-3 | TRBV15 | - | TGTGCCACCAGCCCTGGTGGTGGGCCGGATACGCAGTATTTT | CATSPGGGPDTQYF
15 | - | TRBJ1-6 | TRBV4-3 | - | TGCGCCAGCAGCCAAATGTCGGGGGGCAACTCACCCCTCCACTTT | CASSQMSGGNSPLHF
14 | - | TRBJ2-2 | TRBV6-2/TRBV6-3 | - | TGTGCCAGCAGTTACGTCCTCTTCACCGGGGAGCTGTTTTTT | CASSYVLFTGELFF
15 | TRBD2 | TRBJ2-1 | TRBV5-8 | - | TGTGCCAGCAGCGAGGGACTAGCGGATTACAATGAGCAGTTCTTC | CASSEGLADYNEQFF